Presented here are 4 T cell receptor beta chains from one specimen sequenced in a study of blood T cell repertoires in COVID-19. Assay: immunoSEQ multiplex PCR; the TCRdb copy retains only in-frame clones and omits some. Of approximately 310,000 clones in the sample, approximately 83% are singletons; the top ten hold around 2.1%. The material sequenced was PBMCs or T cells enriched from blood (not recorded which). These receptors were collected from a man aged 30-40 years who had recovered from COVID-19.

The rearrangement joins TRBV19 to TRBJ1-3; D call uncertain. The CDR3 runs 13 residues. V lost 4 bases and J 3 bases, leaving 7 bases between the germline ends. Germline CDR1 LNHDA, CDR2 SQIVND (reference sequence). The DNA for the CDR3 is TGTGCCAGTAGTACCTCGGGTGGAAACACCATATATTTT. This encodes CASSTSGGNTIYF.

The chain employs TRBV7-2 and TRBJ2-7, with TRBD1 matching over 7 bases. Germline V gives CDR1 SGHTA, CDR2 FQGNSA. CDR3 length equals 15 residues. Trimming at V came to 3 bases and at J to 7 bases, leaving 12 bases not matched to a gene. The chain's CDR3 is CASSLTGSRGAEQYF. The CDR3 DNA follows: TGTGCCAGCAGCTTGACAGGGAGCCGAGGGGCAGAGCAGTACTTC. Filled out from reference TRBV7-2 and TRBJ2-7, the complete variable domain reads GAGVSQSPSNKVTEKGKDVELRCDPISGHTALYWYRQSLGQGLEFLIYFQGNSAPDKSGLPSDRFSAERTGGSVSTLTIQRTQQEDSAVYLCASSLTGSRGAEQYFGPGTRLTVT.

V and J are TRBV4-2 and TRBJ2-3; 9 nucleotides align to TRBD2. In germline, CDR1 is LGHNA, CDR2 YNFKEQ. This CDR3 region has 15 residues. The junction had 8 bases not matched to a gene; V was cut back by 6 bases and J by 4 bases. CDR3 nucleotides: TGTGCCAGCAGGCTCGGCGGGGGGGCCGCAGATACGCAGTATTTT. Its translation: CASRLGGGAADTQYF.

The chain is built from TRBV6-5 and TRBJ2-3; D may be TRBD1 (5 bases). The CDR3 loop spans 15 amino acids. Germline CDR1 reads MNHEY; CDR2 reads SVGAGI. Trimming stripped 5 bases from V and 0 bases from J, with 12 bases between. CDR3 sequence (DNA): TGTGCCAGCAGTCAGGGCAGCCATAGCACAGATACGCAGTATTTT. Its translation: CASSQGSHSTDTQYF.